The rows below give T cell receptor beta chains drawn from one sample of a study of blood T cell repertoires in COVID-19. The data were produced by immunoSEQ multiplex PCR, yet TCRdb's version contains in-frame clones alone and is incomplete. The sample shows approximately 210,000 clones, around nine tenths of them seen only once. Input material: peripheral blood. The receptors shown here come from a man aged 35-49 years with acute or convalescent COVID-19. Each CDR3 is given with its conserved first and last residue. Fields, in order: V gene, clone size, J gene, D gene, CDR3 DNA, CDR3 protein. A D gene is named only where the DNA matches it firmly. A clone size is listed for some rows: how often the clone was seen (once, few, many), or a class if it is expanded.

TRBV27	.	TRBJ2-3	TRBD2	TGTGCCAGCAGTATCAATCTAGCGGGAGGCGCGTATTTT	CASSINLAGGAYF
TRBV5-1	.	TRBJ1-6	TRBD1	TGCGCCAGCAGCCTACAGGGGGAAGATTCACCCCTCCACTTT	CASSLQGEDSPLHF
TRBV6-2/TRBV6-3	.	TRBJ2-5	.	TGTGCCAGCAGTTACCCGGGAACCCAGTACTTC	CASSYPGTQYF
TRBV5-1	.	TRBJ1-2	TRBD1	TGCGCCAGCAGCTTGGCCTCGACAGGGGGAAGTGGCTACACCTTC	CASSLASTGGSGYTF
TRBV9	.	TRBJ2-1	TRBD2	TGTGCCAGCAGCGTAGGACCGGGACTAGAGGAGTTCTTC	CASSVGPGLEEFF
TRBV2	.	TRBJ1-2	.	TGTGCCAGCAGTGAGCGGGCAAACCTTAACTATGGCTACACCTTC	CASSERANLNYGYTF
TRBV5-6	.	TRBJ1-1	.	TGTGCCAGCAGCTATGACACCGCTGAAGCTTTCTTT	CASSYDTAEAFF
TRBV3-1/TRBV3-2	.	TRBJ1-2	TRBD1	TGTGCCAGTCGGCCGGGACAGGGGATGGGGTATGGCTACACCTTC	CASRPGQGMGYGYTF
TRBV19	.	TRBJ1-5	.	TGTGCCAGTAGTCCTCCAGACAGAGATCAGCCCCAGCATTTT	CASSPPDRDQPQHF
TRBV7-2	.	TRBJ2-7	TRBD1	TGTGCCAGCAGCTTAGCCGGGACAGGGGGCTACGAGCAGTACTTC	CASSLAGTGGYEQYF
TRBV2	.	TRBJ1-5	TRBD1	TGTGCCAGCAGTGTACAGGGGGGGAATCAGCCCCAGCATTTT	CASSVQGGNQPQHF
TRBV30	.	TRBJ2-3	.	TGTGCCTGGAGTGTGAGTAGCACAGATACGCAGTATTTT	CAWSVSSTDTQYF
TRBV5-1	.	TRBJ2-1	TRBD2	TGCGCCAGCAGCTTGGGACTAGCGGGGTTGTTCGCATACAATGAGCAGTTCTTC	CASSLGLAGLFAYNEQFF
TRBV5-1	once	TRBJ1-3	TRBD1	TGCGCCAGCAGCTTGGTCGGGACAGGGGAAAACACCATATATTTT	CASSLVGTGENTIYF
TRBV5-6	.	TRBJ2-7	TRBD2	TGTGCCAGCAGCCTGGGATGGACTAGCGGGGGGCAAGCCCGGGACTTC	CASSLGWTSGGQARDF
TRBV28	.	TRBJ1-2	TRBD1	TGTGCCAGCAGTTTATCGGAGGGGGCTAGTAACTATGGCTACACCTTC	CASSLSEGASNYGYTF
TRBV9	once	TRBJ2-3	TRBD1	TGTGCCAGCAGCATCCGACAGGGGGGGACAGATACGCAGTATTTT	CASSIRQGGTDTQYF
TRBV30	once	TRBJ2-3	.	TGTGCCTGGCGGGGGGCCGGCACAGATACGCAGTATTTT	CAWRGAGTDTQYF
TRBV18	.	TRBJ1-1	TRBD1	TGTGCCAGCTCCCTTGGACAGGGTGGTGACACTGAAGCTTTCTTT	CASSLGQGGDTEAFF
TRBV14	once	TRBJ2-1	TRBD2	TGTGCCAGCAGCCACGCGGGAGTCTCCTACAATGAGCAGTTCTTC	CASSHAGVSYNEQFF
TRBV12-3/TRBV12-4	.	TRBJ2-7	.	TGTGCCAGCACCCCCCAGGGCACCCTCGAGCAGTACTTC	CASTPQGTLEQYF
TRBV5-1	.	TRBJ1-4	.	TGCGCCAGCAGCTTGGCTTTGACAGTGGAGGGAGAAAAACTGTTTTTT	CASSLALTVEGEKLFF
TRBV7-9	.	TRBJ1-1	.	TGTGCCAGCAGCCTGGGACTCCGAATCACTGAAGCTTTCTTT	CASSLGLRITEAFF
TRBV28	.	TRBJ2-6	.	TGTGCCAGCAGTAGAAACCCCGGACAGTTCCTCTTTGGGGCCAACGTCCTGACTTTC	CASSRNPGQFLFGANVLTF
TRBV7-9	.	TRBJ2-6	.	TGTGCCAGCAGCCTACAGGGACCTCCCTCTGGGGCCAACGTCCTGACTTTC	CASSLQGPPSGANVLTF
TRBV6-2/TRBV6-3	.	TRBJ2-7	TRBD2	TGTGCCAGCAGTTATTGGACTAGCGGGACATCCTACGAGCAGTACTTC	CASSYWTSGTSYEQYF
TRBV27	.	TRBJ2-3	.	TGTGCCAGCAACTTTCACGGCACAGATACGCAGTATTTT	CASNFHGTDTQYF
TRBV7-3	.	TRBJ2-1	TRBD2	TGTGCCAGCAGCCCAGACCGACTAGCGGGAGGGCCCGAGCAGTTCTTC	CASSPDRLAGGPEQFF
TRBV5-1	once	TRBJ2-3	TRBD2	TGCGCCAGCAGCTTCCGGGCAGCGGGGGGGCCAGGCACAGATACGCAGTATTTT	CASSFRAAGGPGTDTQYF
TRBV28	.	TRBJ1-2	TRBD1	TGTGCCAGCAGGGGCGGGACAGGGCACTATGGCTACACCTTC	CASRGGTGHYGYTF
TRBV9	.	TRBJ1-2	TRBD1	TGTGCCAGCAGCGCCTCGGACAGGGGGCTTGTCTACACCTTC	CASSASDRGLVYTF
TRBV7-8	.	TRBJ2-3	TRBD2	TGTGCCAGCAGACCATGGGGCCTAGCGGTCACAGATACGCAGTATTTT	CASRPWGLAVTDTQYF
TRBV7-9	.	TRBJ2-6	.	TGTGCCAGCAGCCGATCAGGCAACTGGGGGGCCAACGTCCTGACTTTC	CASSRSGNWGANVLTF
TRBV27	.	TRBJ2-3	TRBD1	TGTGCCAGCAGTTTACTTGCGGACAGGGGAACAGATACGCAGTATTTT	CASSLLADRGTDTQYF
TRBV5-1	.	TRBJ2-1	.	TGCGCCAGCAGCTTGGGGACCTATACTAGCAATGAGCAGTTCTTC	CASSLGTYTSNEQFF
TRBV5-6	.	TRBJ2-7	.	TGTGCCAGCAGCCTCGAGACCTACGAGCAGTACTTC	CASSLETYEQYF
TRBV6-1	.	TRBJ2-1	TRBD1	TGTGCCAGCAGTGAGGACAGGAGCTCCTACAATGAGCAGTTCTTC	CASSEDRSSYNEQFF
TRBV27	.	TRBJ2-1	TRBD2	TGTGCCAGCAGTCCCAATCCTCCGGGACTAGCGGGAAATGAGCAGTTCTTC	CASSPNPPGLAGNEQFF
TRBV6-6	.	TRBJ2-6	TRBD2	TGTGCCAGCAGTCAAAAGCGGTTGGGAGGGACTGGGGCCAACGTCCTGACTTTC	CASSQKRLGGTGANVLTF
TRBV3-1/TRBV3-2	.	TRBJ2-1	.	TGTGCCAGCAGCCAAGATTTCGCGCTTTACAATGAGCAGTTCTTC	CASSQDFALYNEQFF
TRBV6-4	.	TRBJ1-5	.	TGTGCCAGCAGCTATGATAGCAATCAGCCCCAGCATTTT	CASSYDSNQPQHF
TRBV5-1	.	TRBJ1-4	.	TGCGCCAGCTCCCAGACAGCAACTAATGAAAAACTGTTTTTT	CASSQTATNEKLFF
TRBV7-6	.	TRBJ2-1	TRBD2	TGTGCCAGCAGCCCTAGCGGAGGGGAGCAGTTCTTC	CASSPSGGEQFF
TRBV4-1	.	TRBJ1-1	.	TGCGCCAGCAGACGGACAGATAACACTGAAGCTTTCTTT	CASRRTDNTEAFF
TRBV14	.	TRBJ1-6	TRBD1	TGTGCCAGCAGCCAAGATTTGGGGACAGGGAGTTACCGTTCACCCCTCCACTTT	CASSQDLGTGSYRSPLHF
TRBV15	.	TRBJ1-4	.	TGTGCCACCAGCATCCGGGGTTTCGTTGAAAAACTGTTTTTT	CATSIRGFVEKLFF
TRBV2	.	TRBJ1-2	TRBD1	TGTGCCAGCAGAGAAGGGCTAGGGACAGGCGGCTACACCTTC	CASREGLGTGGYTF
TRBV27	.	TRBJ2-1	TRBD2	TGTGCCAGCAGTCTATGGAGCGGGAGTGGGGATGAGCAGTTCTTC	CASSLWSGSGDEQFF
TRBV19	.	TRBJ1-1	.	TGTGCCAGTACCGACGTACAGAGGCTCAGGGATGAAGCTTTCTTT	CASTDVQRLRDEAFF
TRBV4-2	.	TRBJ1-2	TRBD1	TGTGCCAGCAGCCAAGATTCGGCAGGACAGGGGTATGGCTACACCTTC	CASSQDSAGQGYGYTF
TRBV19	.	TRBJ2-7	TRBD1	TGTGCCAGTAGTCTCTCGGGTTTGGGACAGCCCTCCTACGAGCAGTACTTC	CASSLSGLGQPSYEQYF
TRBV4-2	few	TRBJ2-5	TRBD2	TGTGCCAGCAGCCAAGACGGGCTAGCGGGAGTGCACGAGACCCAGTACTTC	CASSQDGLAGVHETQYF
TRBV4-1	.	TRBJ2-7	TRBD1	TGCGCCAGCAGCCTCAGACAGGGCCTCGACTACGAGCAGTACTTC	CASSLRQGLDYEQYF
TRBV7-2	.	TRBJ2-2	.	TGTGCCAGCAGCTTAGAAGGGACCCCCGGGAGCGGGGAGCTGTTTTTT	CASSLEGTPGSGELFF
TRBV27	.	TRBJ2-1	TRBD2	TGTGCCAGCAGCCCGAGCGGGAGGGCCGGACACAATGAGCAGTTCTTC	CASSPSGRAGHNEQFF
TRBV28	.	TRBJ2-1	TRBD2	TGTGCCAGCAGTTTATCGAGCGGGAGGAAGAATGAGCAGTTCTTC	CASSLSSGRKNEQFF
TRBV7-6	.	TRBJ2-5	TRBD2	TGTGCCAGCAGCCAGACTAGCGGGGGTTTACAAGAGACCCAGTACTTC	CASSQTSGGLQETQYF
TRBV27	once	TRBJ2-7	.	TGTGCCAGCAGTTTACCGGGACACATCTACGAGCAGTACTTC	CASSLPGHIYEQYF
TRBV6-2/TRBV6-3	.	TRBJ2-7	.	TGTGCCAGCAGTTACCCCTCCCCTACCTACGAGCAGTACTTC	CASSYPSPTYEQYF